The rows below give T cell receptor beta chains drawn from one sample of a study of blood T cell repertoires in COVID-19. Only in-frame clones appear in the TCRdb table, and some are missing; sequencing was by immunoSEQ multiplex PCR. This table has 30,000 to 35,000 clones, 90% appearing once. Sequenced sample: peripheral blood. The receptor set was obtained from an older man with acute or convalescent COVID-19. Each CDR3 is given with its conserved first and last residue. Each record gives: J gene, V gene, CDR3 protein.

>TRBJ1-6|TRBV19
CASTSTYNSPLHF
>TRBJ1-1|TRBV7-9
CASSVGTASEAFF
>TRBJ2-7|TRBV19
CASSRGLGQDRYEQYF
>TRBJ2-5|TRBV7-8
CASSGQGTHLGETQYF
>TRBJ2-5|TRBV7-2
CASSKQTSKGETQYF
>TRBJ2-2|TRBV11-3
CASSFGASGGSGELFF
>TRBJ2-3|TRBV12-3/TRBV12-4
CASSFWGQTQYF
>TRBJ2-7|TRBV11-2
CASSFLGQGFYEQYF
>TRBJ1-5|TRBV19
CAGARNSNQPQHF
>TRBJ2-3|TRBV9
CASSVMVGATTDTQYF
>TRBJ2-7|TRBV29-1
CSVEVQGARYEQYF